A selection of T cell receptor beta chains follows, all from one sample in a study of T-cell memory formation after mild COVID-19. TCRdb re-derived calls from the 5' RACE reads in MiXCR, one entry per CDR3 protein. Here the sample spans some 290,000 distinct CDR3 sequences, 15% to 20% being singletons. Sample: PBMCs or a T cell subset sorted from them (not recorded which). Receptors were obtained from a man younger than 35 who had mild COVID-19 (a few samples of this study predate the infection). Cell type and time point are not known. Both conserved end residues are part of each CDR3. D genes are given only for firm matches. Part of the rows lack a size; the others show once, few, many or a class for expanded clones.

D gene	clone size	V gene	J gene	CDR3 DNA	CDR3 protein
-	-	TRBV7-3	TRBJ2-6	TGTGCCAGCAGCTTAACGGCGCGGGACAGCTCTGGGGCCAACGTCCTGACTTTC	CASSLTARDSSGANVLTF
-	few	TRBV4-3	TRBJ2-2	TGCGCCAGCAGCCACGATCCCGGGGGGCGGGCCGGGGAGCTGTTTTTT	CASSHDPGGRAGELFF
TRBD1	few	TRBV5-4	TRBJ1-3	TGTGCCAGCAGACCTGACAGGGGATCCCCTGGAAACACCATATATTTT	CASRPDRGSPGNTIYF
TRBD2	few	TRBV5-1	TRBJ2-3	TGCGCCAGCAGCTTGGCCTCGGTAGCGGGGGGGCCCGGAGATACGCAGTATTTT	CASSLASVAGGPGDTQYF
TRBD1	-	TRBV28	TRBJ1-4	TGTGCCAGCAGACAGACAGGGATTACTGAAAAACTGTTTTTT	CASRQTGITEKLFF
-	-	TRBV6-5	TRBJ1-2	TGTGCCAGCAGTTACTCCGTCCTGAGCTATGGCTACACCTTC	CASSYSVLSYGYTF
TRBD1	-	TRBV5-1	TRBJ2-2	TGCGCCAGCAGCTGGGGGGGACAGGGAAGCACCGGGGAGCTGTTTTTT	CASSWGGQGSTGELFF
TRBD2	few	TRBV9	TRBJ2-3	TGTGCCAGCAGCCCAGCGCCAGCGGGGGTCCCAGATACGCAGTATTTT	CASSPAPAGVPDTQYF
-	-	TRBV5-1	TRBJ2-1	TGCGCCAGCAGCTTGGCGGGGGAGACCCAGTTCTTC	CASSLAGETQFF
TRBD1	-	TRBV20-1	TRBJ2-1	TGCAGCGCGGACAGGGGGTTCTACAATGAGCAGTTCTTC	CSADRGFYNEQFF
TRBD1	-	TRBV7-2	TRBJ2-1	TGTGCCAGCAGCTCCGGGACAGGGGGCCACAATGAGCAGTTCTTC	CASSSGTGGHNEQFF
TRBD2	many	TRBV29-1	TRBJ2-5	TGCAGCGTTGCTTTTTGGGGAGGGACCGGAGAGACCCAGTACTTC	CSVAFWGGTGETQYF
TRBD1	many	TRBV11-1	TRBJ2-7	TGTGCCAGCAGCCCTGGACAGGCTCTCGAGCAGTACTTC	CASSPGQALEQYF
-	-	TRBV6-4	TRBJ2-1	TGTGCCAGCAGTATTGAGCGGTCCTCCTACAATGAGCAGTTCTTC	CASSIERSSYNEQFF
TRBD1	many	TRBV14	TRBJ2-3	TGTGCCAGCAGCCAAGTTGGCCTCCGGGACAGGGGCGCAGATACGCAGTATTTT	CASSQVGLRDRGADTQYF
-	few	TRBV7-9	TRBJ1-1	TGTGCCAGCAGCTCAGGACGGCTAGAAGCTTTCTTT	CASSSGRLEAFF
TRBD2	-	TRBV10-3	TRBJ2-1	TGTGCCATCAGTGGTTCCACTAGCGGGGGGGCAAATGAGCAGTTCTTC	CAISGSTSGGANEQFF
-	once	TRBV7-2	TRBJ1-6	TGTGCCAGCAGAAGGGGGAACGAATCACCCCTCCACTTT	CASRRGNESPLHF
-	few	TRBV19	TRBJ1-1	TGTGCCAGTAAAAAAAAGCCCCCGGGGGGCCCAGCGGGTGAAGCTTTCTTT	CASKKKPPGGPAGEAFF
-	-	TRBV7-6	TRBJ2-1	TGTGCCAGCAGCTTAAGGACCTTGAATGAGCAGTTCTTC	CASSLRTLNEQFF
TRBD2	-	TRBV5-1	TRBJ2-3	TGCGCCAGCAGCTTCGGGACTAGCGGCCCAGATACGCAGTATTTT	CASSFGTSGPDTQYF
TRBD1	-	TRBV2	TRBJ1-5	TGTGCCAGCAGTGAAGGGACAGGGAATCCGAGTCAGCCCCAGCATTTT	CASSEGTGNPSQPQHF
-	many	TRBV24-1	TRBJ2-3	TGTGCCACCAGTGATTTTCCGGAAGGGCCAAGCGCAGATACGCAGTATTTT	CATSDFPEGPSADTQYF
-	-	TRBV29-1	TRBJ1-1	TGCAGCGTCGACAGGACATACCCGGGAACTGAAGCTTTCTTT	CSVDRTYPGTEAFF
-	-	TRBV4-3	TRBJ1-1	TGCGCCAGCAGCCAAGAAGTTTTTTCTAGTGCAGGGCGGGCGCCTGAAGCTTTCTTT	CASSQEVFSSAGRAPEAFF
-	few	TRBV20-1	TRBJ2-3	TGCAGTGCTAGAGATAATACGGGGGGCGGAGGCACAGATACGCAGTATTTT	CSARDNTGGGGTDTQYF
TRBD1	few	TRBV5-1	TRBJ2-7	TGCGCCAGCAGCTACACGTTCTCAGGGGGCGAGCAGTACTTC	CASSYTFSGGEQYF
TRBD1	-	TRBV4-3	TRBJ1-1	TGCGCCAGCAGCCAAGGGCTACAGGGGAGGACTGAAGCTTTCTTT	CASSQGLQGRTEAFF
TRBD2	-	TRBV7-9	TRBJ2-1	TGTGCCTTATCTTCCGGGGGGGCGGTCTACAATGAGCAGTTCTTC	CALSSGGAVYNEQFF
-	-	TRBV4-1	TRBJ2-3	TGCGCCAGCAGCCAAGATCTAGTCGGGGGACCAGATACGCAGTATTTT	CASSQDLVGGPDTQYF
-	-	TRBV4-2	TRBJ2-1	TGTGCCAGCAGCCCGCACCTTTGGGGGGCGCACAATGAGCAGTTCTTC	CASSPHLWGAHNEQFF
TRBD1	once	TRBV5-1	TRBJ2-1	TGCGCCAGCAGCTTGGTCGTGGGACAGGGGAACAATGAGCAGTTCTTC	CASSLVVGQGNNEQFF
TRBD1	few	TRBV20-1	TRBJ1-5	TGCAGTGCTAGAGAGCCGGACAGGGGGCGGCAGCCCCAGCATTTT	CSAREPDRGRQPQHF
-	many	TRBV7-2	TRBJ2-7	TGTGCCACCTCCGCGGGACCGAACTACGAGCAGTACTTC	CATSAGPNYEQYF
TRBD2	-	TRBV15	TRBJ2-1	TGTGCCACCAGCAGAGATAAAACTAGCGGGGGTATCGGTGAGCAGTTCTTC	CATSRDKTSGGIGEQFF
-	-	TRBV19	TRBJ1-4	TGTGCCAGTAGTCTACCGGGAAACCCCGCGGAGAAACTGTTTTTT	CASSLPGNPAEKLFF
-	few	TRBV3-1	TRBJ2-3	TGTGCCAGCAGCCAAGGGGGCTCGGGCACAGATACGCAGTATTTT	CASSQGGSGTDTQYF
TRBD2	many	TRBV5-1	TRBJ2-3	TGCGCCAGCAGCTCGGGACTAGCGGTTACAGATACGCAGTATTTT	CASSSGLAVTDTQYF
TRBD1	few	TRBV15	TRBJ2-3	TGTGCCACCAGCAGAGGTTGGTTGGGGACAGGGAGCACAGATACGCAGTATTTT	CATSRGWLGTGSTDTQYF
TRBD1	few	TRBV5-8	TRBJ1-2	TGTGCCAGCAGCTTGGATGACAGGGGCGTAGATGGCTACACCTTC	CASSLDDRGVDGYTF
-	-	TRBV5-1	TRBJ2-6	TGCGCCAGCAGCTTGTTGGCCTCTGGGGCCAACGTCCTGACTTTC	CASSLLASGANVLTF
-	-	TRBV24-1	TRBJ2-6	TGTGCCACCAGTTCGGGGCTTGATGGGGCCAACGTCCTGACTTTC	CATSSGLDGANVLTF
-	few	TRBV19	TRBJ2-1	TGTGCCAGTAGGAGGGGTGATGAGCAGTTCTTC	CASRRGDEQFF
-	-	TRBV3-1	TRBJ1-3	TGTGCCAGCAGCCACAGCTCTGGAAACACCATATATTTT	CASSHSSGNTIYF
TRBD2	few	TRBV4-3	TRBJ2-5	TGCGCCAGCAGCCAGAGACTAGCGGGTGGGGAGACCCAGTACTTC	CASSQRLAGGETQYF
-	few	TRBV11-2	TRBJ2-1	TGTGCCAGCAGCTGGGACGTGAGCACCTACAATGAGCAGTTCTTC	CASSWDVSTYNEQFF
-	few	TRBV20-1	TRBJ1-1	TGCAGTGCTAAAGGGGGGGAGACTGAAGCTTTCTTT	CSAKGGETEAFF
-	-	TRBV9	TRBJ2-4	TGTGCCAGCAGCGTACAGGGCGGGAACATTCAGTACTTC	CASSVQGGNIQYF
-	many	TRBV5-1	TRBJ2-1	TGCGCCAGCAGCCCCCACGCGAATATTGGCTCCTACAATGAGCAGTTCTTC	CASSPHANIGSYNEQFF
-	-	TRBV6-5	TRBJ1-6	TGTGCCAGCAGCCGCCCCGACAGCTATTCACCCCTCCACTTT	CASSRPDSYSPLHF
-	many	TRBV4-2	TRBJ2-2	TGTGCCAGCTCCCGGGGGGCGGTCACCGGGGAGCTGTTTTTT	CASSRGAVTGELFF
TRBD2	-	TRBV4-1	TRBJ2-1	TGCGCCAGCAGCCGGACCCATTTCATGGGGGGGTACAATGAGCAGTTCTTC	CASSRTHFMGGYNEQFF
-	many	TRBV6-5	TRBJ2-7	TGTGCCAGCAGCAGGACTCAGCAGGACGAGCAGTACTTC	CASSRTQQDEQYF
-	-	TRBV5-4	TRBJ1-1	TGTGCCAGCAGCTTGTCAGGGGATCACACTGAAGCTTTCTTT	CASSLSGDHTEAFF
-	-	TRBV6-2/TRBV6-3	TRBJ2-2	TGTGCCAGCACTTCGACAGGGAACACCGGGGAGCTGTTTTTT	CASTSTGNTGELFF
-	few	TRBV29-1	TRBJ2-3	TGCAGCGTTTGTACAGGGAGCGCAGATACGCAGTATTTT	CSVCTGSADTQYF
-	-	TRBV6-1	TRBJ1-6	TGTGCCAGCAGTGGAAGGGCAGCCGCCGTCTATAATTCACCCCTCCACTTT	CASSGRAAAVYNSPLHF
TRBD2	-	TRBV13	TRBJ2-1	TGTGCCAGCAGCTTACTAGCGGGGGGGATCAATGAGCAGTTCTTC	CASSLLAGGINEQFF